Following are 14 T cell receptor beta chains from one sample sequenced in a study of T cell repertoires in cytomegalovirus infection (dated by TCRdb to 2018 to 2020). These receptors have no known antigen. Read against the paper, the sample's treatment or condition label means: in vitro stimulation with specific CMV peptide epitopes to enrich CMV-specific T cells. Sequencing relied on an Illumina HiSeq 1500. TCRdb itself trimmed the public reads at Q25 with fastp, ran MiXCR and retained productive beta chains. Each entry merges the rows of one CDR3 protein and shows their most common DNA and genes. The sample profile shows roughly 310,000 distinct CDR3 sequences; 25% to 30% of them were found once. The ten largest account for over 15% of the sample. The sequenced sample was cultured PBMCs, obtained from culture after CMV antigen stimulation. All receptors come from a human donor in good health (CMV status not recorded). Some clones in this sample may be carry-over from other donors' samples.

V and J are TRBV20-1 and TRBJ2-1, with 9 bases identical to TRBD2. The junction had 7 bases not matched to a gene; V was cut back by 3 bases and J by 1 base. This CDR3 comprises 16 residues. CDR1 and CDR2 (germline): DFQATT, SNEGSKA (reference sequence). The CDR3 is CSASLGGRESYNEQFF. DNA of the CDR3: TGCAGTGCTAGTCTCGGCGGGAGGGAATCCTACAATGAGCAGTTCTTC.

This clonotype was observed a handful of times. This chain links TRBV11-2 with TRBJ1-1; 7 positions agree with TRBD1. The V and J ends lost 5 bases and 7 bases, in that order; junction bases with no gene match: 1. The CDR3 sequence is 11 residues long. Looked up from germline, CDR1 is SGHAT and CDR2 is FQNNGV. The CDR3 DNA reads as TGTGCCAGCAGCCAGGGGGTTGAAGCTTTCTTT. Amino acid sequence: CASSQGVEAFF.

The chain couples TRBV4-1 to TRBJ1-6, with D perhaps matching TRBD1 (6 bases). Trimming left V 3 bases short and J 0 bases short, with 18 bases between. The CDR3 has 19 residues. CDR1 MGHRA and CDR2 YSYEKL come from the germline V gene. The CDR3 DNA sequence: TGCGCCAGCAGCCAGGAACAAGCGGGGGCGAGCTCCTATAATTCACCCCTCCACTTT. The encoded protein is CASSQEQAGASSYNSPLHF.

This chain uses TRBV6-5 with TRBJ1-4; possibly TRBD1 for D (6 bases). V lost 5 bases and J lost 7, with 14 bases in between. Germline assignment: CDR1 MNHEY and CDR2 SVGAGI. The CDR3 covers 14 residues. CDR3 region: CASSPDSLSEKLFF. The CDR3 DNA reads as TGTGCCAGCAGTCCGGACAGTTTAAGTGAAAAACTGTTTTTT.

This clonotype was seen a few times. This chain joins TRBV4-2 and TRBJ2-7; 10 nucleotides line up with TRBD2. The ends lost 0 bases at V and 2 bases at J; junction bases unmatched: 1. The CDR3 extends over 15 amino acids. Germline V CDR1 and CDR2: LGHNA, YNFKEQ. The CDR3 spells CASSQDTSGTYEQYF. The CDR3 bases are TGTGCCAGCAGCCAAGATACTAGCGGGACCTACGAGCAGTACTTC.

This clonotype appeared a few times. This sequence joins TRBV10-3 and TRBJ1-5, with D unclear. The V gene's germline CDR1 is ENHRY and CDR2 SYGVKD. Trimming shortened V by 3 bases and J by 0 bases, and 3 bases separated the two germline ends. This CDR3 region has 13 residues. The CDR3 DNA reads TGTGCCATCAGTGACCTTAGCAATCAGCCCCAGCATTTT. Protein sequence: CAISDLSNQPQHF.

Written as DNA, the CDR3 is TGTGCCAGCAGCCCGAACCCTGGACAGGAGGAGTACTTC. It specifies CASSPNPGQEEYF. The V gene is TRBV7-9, the J gene TRBJ2-7; 7 nucleotides align to TRBD1. CDR1 SEHNR and CDR2 FQNEAQ come from the germline V gene (reference sequence). There are 13 residues in the CDR3. Trimming removed 5 bases from V and 11 bases from J; junction bases left unmatched: 12.

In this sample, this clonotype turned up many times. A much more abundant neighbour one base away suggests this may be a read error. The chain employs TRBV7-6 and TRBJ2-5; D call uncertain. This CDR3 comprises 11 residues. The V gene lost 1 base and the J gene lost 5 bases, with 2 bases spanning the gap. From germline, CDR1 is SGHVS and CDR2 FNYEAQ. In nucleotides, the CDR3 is TGTGCCAGCAGCTTAGATGAGACCCAGTACTTC. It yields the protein CASSLDETQYF.

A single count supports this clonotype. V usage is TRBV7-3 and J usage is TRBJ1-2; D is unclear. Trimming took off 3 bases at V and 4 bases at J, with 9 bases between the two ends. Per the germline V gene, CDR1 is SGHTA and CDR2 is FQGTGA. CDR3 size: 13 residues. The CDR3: CASSLEQCYGYTF. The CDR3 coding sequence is TGTGCCAGCAGCTTGGAACAGTGCTATGGCTACACCTTC.

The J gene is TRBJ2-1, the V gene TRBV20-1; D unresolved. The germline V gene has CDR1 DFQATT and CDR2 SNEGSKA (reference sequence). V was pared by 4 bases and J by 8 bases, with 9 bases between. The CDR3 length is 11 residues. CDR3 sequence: CSAKIHHEQFF. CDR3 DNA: TGCAGTGCTAAAATTCACCATGAGCAGTTCTTC.

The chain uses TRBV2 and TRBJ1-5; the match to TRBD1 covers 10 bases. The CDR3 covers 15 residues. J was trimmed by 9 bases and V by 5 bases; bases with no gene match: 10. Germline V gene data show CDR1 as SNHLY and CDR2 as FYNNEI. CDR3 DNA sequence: TGTGCCAGCAGTATCGGGACAGGGGATCAGTCGCCCCAGCATTTT. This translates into CASSIGTGDQSPQHF.

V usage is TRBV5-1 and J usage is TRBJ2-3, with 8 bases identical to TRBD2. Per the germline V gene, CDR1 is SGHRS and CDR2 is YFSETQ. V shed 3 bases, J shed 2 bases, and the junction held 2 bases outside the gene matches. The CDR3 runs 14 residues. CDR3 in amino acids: CASSSREVTDTQYF. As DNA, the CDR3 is TGCGCCAGCAGCTCGCGGGAGGTCACAGATACGCAGTATTTT.

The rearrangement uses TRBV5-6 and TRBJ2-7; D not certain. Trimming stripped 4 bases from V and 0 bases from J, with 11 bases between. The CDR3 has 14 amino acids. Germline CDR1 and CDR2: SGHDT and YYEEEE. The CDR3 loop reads CASSPQDVSYEQYF. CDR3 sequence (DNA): TGTGCCAGCAGCCCCCAGGACGTCTCCTACGAGCAGTACTTC.

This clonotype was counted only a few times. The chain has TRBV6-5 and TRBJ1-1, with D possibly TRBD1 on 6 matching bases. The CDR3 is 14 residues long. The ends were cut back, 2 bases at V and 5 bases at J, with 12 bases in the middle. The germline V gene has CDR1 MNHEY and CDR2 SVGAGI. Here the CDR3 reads CASSYTRGETEAFF. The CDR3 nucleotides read TGTGCCAGCAGTTACACTAGGGGGGAGACTGAAGCTTTCTTT.